This note documents a single TCR beta chain sequence. There is no known antigen for this receptor. No per-base quality is available; no much larger clone lies one base away. This specimen belongs to a study of blood T cell repertoires in COVID-19 (dated by TCRdb to 2019 to 2021). A note on the overall study: The collaborator samples originated in the United States, Italy and Spain and spanned the acute and convalescent phases of COVID-19. The material from the prospective study consisted of cDNA or gDNA derived from T cells, B-cell-depleted T cells, or PBMCs. A freely available public database, intended as a resource for researchers studying the immune response to SARS-CoV-2, is where the repertoires were released. Where HLA class I and class II types were available, the types were taken from metadata supplied by the sample provider, not from assay-based typing. The samples were drawn from two sources: the first 160 participants of the ongoing ImmuneRACE study, and 1,254 subjects contributed by 6 global collaborators. A de-identified subject ID, COVID-19 status, age in years and sex were almost always included in the sample metadata. The dataset comprised deeply sampled blood TCRbeta repertoires from subjects exposed to, actively infected with, or recovered from COVID-19.

Via the germline V gene (reference sequence), CDR1 is SEHNR and CDR2 FQNEAQ. The CDR3 runs 15 residues from the cysteine to the phenylalanine. The DNA shown is the 45-base CDR3, in frame from base 1. V is pared back by 2 bases and J by 6 bases, with 15 bases lying between the germline termini. TCRbeta CDR3 regions were amplified from genomic DNA by means of the immunoSEQ Assay, a bias-controlled multiplex PCR. As for how the authors treated the data: The number of nucleated cells in each sample was estimated from the amplification of reference gene primers within the assay. To quantify the absolute abundance of each unique TCRbeta CDR3 rearrangement, sequence reads were collapsed and filtered. For each sample, productive Simpson clonality was calculated by taking the square root of Simpson's diversity index across productive rearrangements. TCRdb holds this immuneACCESS table with in-frame rearrangements only. Some clones are missing; in checked studies, unresolved V genes explain under half, and the rest has no known cause. V, J and clone size derive from that table, while D and trimming were established from the DNA sequence. This sample gives about 380,000 clones in total; 85% to 90% of them show up just once. Clones ranked in the top ten supply 1.2% of the sample.

Enrolling through a virtual design, the prospective study's participants ranged in age from roughly 18 to 89 years and lived across approximately 25 United States geographic areas. In the prospective study, cohorts were assigned on the basis of participant-reported clinical history obtained from a screening survey and a study questionnaire. For ImmuneRACE Cohort 3, a participant was defined as recovered based on two consecutive negative NP/OP PCR tests, clearance by a healthcare professional, or resolution of symptoms. Mobile phlebotomists in the prospective study collected whole blood, serum and a nasopharyngeal or oropharyngeal swab from every participant. Over a roughly 2-month period, participants in the prospective study had the option of providing additional blood draws and questionnaires. Prospective study blood samples were shipped either frozen or at room temperature before DNA extraction.

General study outcomes and caveats: How much clinical and demographic metadata was included differed by source and by participant, and the metadata was provided uncurated.

The TCR comes from a woman aged 18-30 years who had recovered from COVID-19. Sequencing used PBMCs or T cells enriched from blood (not recorded which). The V and J genes are TRBV7-9 and TRBJ2-3; the D gene is perhaps TRBD1, from 6 matching bases. The DNA sequence is TGTGCCAGCAGCTTAACGACAGGAACAAGCGATACGCAGTATTTT. This gives the protein CASSLTTGTSDTQYF.